This T cell receptor (beta chain) stems from a study of blood T cell repertoires in COVID-19. Per germline, CDR1 MDHEN and CDR2 SYDVKM. Unmatched junction bases numbered 6, after V lost 6 bases and J lost 2 bases. The CDR3 is 14 amino acids. It was within 2 weeks before study entry that exposed participants met a COVID-19 case. This clone was counted a few times. Data came from immunoSEQ multiplex PCR; TCRdb stores just in-frame clones and leaves some out. Among 350,000 or so clones listed, about 88% were seen once. This clonotype was sampled from a woman aged 25 to 45 who had been exposed to COVID-19. The V and J genes are TRBV28 and TRBJ2-7; 8 bases map to TRBD1. Sequenced: PBMCs or T cells enriched from blood (not recorded which). The CDR3 coding sequence is TGTGCCAGCAGCCACAGGGGGGAGACCTACGAGCAGTACTTC. Encoded protein: CASSHRGETYEQYF.